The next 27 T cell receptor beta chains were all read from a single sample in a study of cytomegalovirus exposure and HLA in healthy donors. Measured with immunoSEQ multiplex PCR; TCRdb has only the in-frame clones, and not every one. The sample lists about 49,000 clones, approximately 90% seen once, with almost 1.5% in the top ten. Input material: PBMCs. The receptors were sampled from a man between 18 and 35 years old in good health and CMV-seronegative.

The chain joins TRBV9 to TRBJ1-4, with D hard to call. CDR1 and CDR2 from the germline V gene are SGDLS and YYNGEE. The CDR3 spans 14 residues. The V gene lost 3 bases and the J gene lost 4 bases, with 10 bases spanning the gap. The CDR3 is CASSGRAGNEKLFF. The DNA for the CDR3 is TGTGCCAGCAGCGGACGGGCGGGTAATGAAAAACTGTTTTTT.

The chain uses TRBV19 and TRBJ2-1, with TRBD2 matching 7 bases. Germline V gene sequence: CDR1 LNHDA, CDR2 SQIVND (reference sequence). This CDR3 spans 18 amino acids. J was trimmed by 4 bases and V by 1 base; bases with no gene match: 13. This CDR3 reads CASSIVPSGLPFYNEQFF. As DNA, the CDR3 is TGTGCCAGTAGTATAGTTCCTAGCGGCCTACCATTTTACAATGAGCAGTTCTTC.

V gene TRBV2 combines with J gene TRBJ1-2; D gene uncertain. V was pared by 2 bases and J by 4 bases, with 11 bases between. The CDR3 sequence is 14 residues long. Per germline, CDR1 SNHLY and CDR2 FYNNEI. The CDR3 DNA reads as TGTGCCAGCAGTGAAACCCGGAGAATCTATGGCTACACCTTC. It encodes CASSETRRIYGYTF.

This CDR3 reads CASSFKSSGTGEQYF. Written as DNA, the CDR3 is TGCGCCAGCAGCTTTAAATCTAGCGGGACTGGCGAGCAGTACTTC. The chain links TRBV5-1 to TRBJ2-7, with 9 bases lining up with TRBD2. The trim removed 2 bases at V and 6 bases at J, leaving 9 bases unmatched. CDR1 and CDR2 (germline): SGHRS, YFSETQ. The CDR3 is 15 residues long.

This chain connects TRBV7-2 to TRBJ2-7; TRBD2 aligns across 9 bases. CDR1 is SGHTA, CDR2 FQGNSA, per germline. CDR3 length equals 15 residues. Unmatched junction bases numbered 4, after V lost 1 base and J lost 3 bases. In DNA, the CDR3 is TGTGCCAGCAGCTTAGGTGGCGGGAGGGTCTACGAGCAGTACTTC. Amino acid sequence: CASSLGGGRVYEQYF.

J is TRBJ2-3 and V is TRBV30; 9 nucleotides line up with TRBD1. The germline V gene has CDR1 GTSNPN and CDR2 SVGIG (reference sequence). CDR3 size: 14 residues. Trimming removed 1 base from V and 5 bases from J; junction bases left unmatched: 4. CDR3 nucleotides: TGTGCCTGGAGTGGGGACAGGGCTAGAGATACGCAGTATTTT. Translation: CAWSGDRARDTQYF.

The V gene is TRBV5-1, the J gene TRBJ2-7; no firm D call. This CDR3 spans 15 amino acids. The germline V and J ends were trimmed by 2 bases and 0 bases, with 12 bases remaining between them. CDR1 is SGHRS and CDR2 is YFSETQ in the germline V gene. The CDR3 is CASSFVAGTSYEQYF. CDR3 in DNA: TGCGCCAGCAGCTTTGTTGCAGGCACCTCCTACGAGCAGTACTTC.

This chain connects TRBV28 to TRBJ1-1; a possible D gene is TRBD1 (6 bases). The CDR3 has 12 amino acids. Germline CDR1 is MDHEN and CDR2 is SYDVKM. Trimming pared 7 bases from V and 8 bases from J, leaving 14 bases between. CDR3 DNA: TGTGCCAGCACCACGGCCGGGACAGAAGCTTTCTTT. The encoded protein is CASTTAGTEAFF.

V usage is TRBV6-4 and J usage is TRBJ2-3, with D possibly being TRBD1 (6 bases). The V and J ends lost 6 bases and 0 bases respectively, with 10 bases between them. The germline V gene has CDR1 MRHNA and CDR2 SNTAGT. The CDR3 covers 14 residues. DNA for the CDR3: TGTGCCAGCAGAAGGGACACTAGCACAGATACGCAGTATTTT. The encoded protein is CASRRDTSTDTQYF.

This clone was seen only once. The CDR3 region is CASSLNAGGDYEQYF. CDR3 coding DNA: TGTGCCAGCAGCTTAAACGCGGGAGGGGATTACGAGCAGTACTTC. The rearrangement joins TRBV7-3 to TRBJ2-7, with 9 nucleotides matching TRBD2. V lost 1 base and J lost 4; bases outside the gene matches: 5. Germline values: CDR1 SGHTA, CDR2 FQGTGA. CDR3 length: 15 residues.

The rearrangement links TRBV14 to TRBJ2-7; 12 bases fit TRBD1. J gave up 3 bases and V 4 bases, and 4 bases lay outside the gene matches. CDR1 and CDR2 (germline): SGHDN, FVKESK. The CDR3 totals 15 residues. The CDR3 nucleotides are TGTGCCAGCAGCCTGGGACAGGGGGCTTACTACGAGCAGTACTTC. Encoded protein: CASSLGQGAYYEQYF.

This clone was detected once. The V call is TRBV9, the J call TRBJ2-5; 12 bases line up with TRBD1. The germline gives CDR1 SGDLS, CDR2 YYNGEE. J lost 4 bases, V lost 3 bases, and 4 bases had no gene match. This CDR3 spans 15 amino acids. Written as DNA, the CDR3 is TGTGCCAGCAGCGAGGGACAGGGGGCGGGAGAGACCCAGTACTTC. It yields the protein CASSEGQGAGETQYF. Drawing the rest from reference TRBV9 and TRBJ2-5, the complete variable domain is DSGVTQTPKHLITATGQRVTLRCSPRSGDLSVYWYQQSLDQGLQFLIQYYNGEERAKGNILERFSAQQFPDLHSELNLSSLELGDSALYFCASSEGQGAGETQYFGPGTRLLVL.

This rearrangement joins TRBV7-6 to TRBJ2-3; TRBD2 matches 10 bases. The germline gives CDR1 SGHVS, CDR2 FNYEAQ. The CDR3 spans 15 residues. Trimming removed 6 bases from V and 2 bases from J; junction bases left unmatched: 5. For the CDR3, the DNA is TGTGCCAGCAGGCAAGCGGGAGGGCCCACAGATACGCAGTATTTT. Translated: CASRQAGGPTDTQYF.

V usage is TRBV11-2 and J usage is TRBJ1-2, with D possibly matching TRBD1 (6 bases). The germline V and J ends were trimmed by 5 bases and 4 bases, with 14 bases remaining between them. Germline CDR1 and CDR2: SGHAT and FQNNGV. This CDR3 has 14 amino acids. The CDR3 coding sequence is TGTGCCAGCAGCCCAATTACAGGGTTCTATGGCTACACCTTC. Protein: CASSPITGFYGYTF.

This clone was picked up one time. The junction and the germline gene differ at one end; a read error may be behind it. The CDR3 here is CASSEEQGYEQYF. The CDR3 bases are TGCGCCAGCAGCGAAGAACAGGGGTACGAGCAGTACTTC. The gene calls are TRBV4-1 and TRBJ2-7; 7 bases fit TRBD1. The germline gives CDR1 MGHRA, CDR2 YSYEKL. This CDR3 has 13 amino acids.

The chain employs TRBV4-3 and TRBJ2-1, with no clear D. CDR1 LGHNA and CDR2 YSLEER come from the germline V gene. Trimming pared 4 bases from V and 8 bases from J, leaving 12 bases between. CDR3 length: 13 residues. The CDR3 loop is CASSRALDDEQFF. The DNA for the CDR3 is TGCGCCAGCAGCCGTGCTCTAGACGATGAGCAGTTCTTC.

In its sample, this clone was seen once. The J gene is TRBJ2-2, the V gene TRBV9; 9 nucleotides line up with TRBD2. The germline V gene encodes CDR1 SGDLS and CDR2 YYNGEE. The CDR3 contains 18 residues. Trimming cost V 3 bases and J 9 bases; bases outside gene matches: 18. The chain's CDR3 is CASSGEAPPVAGVRELFF. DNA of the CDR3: TGTGCCAGCAGCGGCGAGGCCCCGCCCGTAGCGGGAGTTCGGGAGCTGTTTTTT.

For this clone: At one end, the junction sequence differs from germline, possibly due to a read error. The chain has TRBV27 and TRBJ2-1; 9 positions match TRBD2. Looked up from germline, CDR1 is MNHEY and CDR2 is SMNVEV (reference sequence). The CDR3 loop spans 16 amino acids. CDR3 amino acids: CASIPGGGRAYNEQFF. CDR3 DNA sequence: TGTGCCAGCATCCCCGGTGGCGGGAGGGCCTATAATGAGCAGTTCTTC.

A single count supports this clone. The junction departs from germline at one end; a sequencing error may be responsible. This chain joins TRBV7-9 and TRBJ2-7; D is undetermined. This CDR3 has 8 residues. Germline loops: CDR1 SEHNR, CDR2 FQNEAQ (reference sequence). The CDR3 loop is CASSPTRF. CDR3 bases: TGTGCCAGCAGCCCGACTCGGTTC.

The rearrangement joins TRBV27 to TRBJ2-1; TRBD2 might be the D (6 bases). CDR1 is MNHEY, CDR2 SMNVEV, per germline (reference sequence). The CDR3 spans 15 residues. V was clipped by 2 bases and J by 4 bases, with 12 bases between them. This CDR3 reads CASSLTGERYNEQFF. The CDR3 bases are TGTGCCAGCAGTTTAACGGGGGAGAGGTACAATGAGCAGTTCTTC.

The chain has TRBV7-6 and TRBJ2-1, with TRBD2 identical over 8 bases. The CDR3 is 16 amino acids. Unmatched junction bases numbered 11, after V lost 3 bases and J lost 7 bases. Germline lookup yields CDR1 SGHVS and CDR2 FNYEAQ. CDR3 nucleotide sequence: TGTGCCAGCAGCTTTAATTTGATCGGGGGGGGGAATGAGCAGTTCTTC. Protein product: CASSFNLIGGGNEQFF.

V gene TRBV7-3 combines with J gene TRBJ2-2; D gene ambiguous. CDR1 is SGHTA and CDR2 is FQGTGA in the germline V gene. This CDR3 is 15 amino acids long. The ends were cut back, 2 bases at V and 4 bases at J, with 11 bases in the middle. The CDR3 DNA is TGTGCCAGCAGCTTAGGATTAACGGGCACCGGGGAGCTGTTTTTT. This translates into CASSLGLTGTGELFF.

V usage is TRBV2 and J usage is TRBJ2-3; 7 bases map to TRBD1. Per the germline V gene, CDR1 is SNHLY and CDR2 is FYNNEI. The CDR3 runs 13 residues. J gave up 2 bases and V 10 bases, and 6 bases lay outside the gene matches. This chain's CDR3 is CATRDRTTDTQYF. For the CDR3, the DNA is TGTGCCACAAGGGACAGAACCACAGATACGCAGTATTTT.

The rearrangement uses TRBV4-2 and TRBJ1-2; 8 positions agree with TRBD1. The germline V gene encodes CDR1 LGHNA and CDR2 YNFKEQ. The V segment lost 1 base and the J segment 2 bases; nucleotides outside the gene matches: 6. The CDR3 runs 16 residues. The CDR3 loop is CASSQVRTGFNYGYTF. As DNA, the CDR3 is TGTGCCAGCAGCCAAGTCCGGACAGGGTTCAACTATGGCTACACCTTC.

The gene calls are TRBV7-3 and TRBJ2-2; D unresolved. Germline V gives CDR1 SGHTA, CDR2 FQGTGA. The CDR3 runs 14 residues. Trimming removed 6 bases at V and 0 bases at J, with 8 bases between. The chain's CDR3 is CASRAGSNTGELFF. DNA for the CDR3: TGTGCCAGCAGGGCCGGGTCGAACACCGGGGAGCTGTTTTTT. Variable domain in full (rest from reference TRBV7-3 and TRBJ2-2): GAGVSQTPSNKVTEKGKYVELRCDPISGHTALYWYRQSLGQGPEFLIYFQGTGAADDSGLPNDRFFAVRPEGSVSTLKIQRTERGDSAVYLCASRAGSNTGELFFGEGSRLTVL.

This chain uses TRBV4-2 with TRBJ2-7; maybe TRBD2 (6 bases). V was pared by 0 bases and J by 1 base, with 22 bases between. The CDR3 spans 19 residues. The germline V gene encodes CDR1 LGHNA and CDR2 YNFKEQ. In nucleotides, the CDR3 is TGTGCCAGCAGCCAAGATTTTGGGTTCGGGGGAGGAGGATCCTACGAGCAGTACTTC. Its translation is CASSQDFGFGGGGSYEQYF.

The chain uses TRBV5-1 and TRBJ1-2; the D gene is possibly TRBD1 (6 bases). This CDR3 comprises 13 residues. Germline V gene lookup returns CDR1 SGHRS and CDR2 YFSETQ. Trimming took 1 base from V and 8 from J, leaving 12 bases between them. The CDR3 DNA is TGCGCCAGCAGCTTGACGGAAGGGGGAGGCTACACCTTC. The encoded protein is CASSLTEGGGYTF.